The 23 T cell receptor beta chains presented below share a single source sample, sequenced in a study of blood T cell repertoires in COVID-19. The data were produced by immunoSEQ multiplex PCR, yet TCRdb's version contains in-frame clones alone and is incomplete. The table includes around 300,000 clones, around 89% detected once. Sample: PBMCs or T cells enriched from blood (not recorded which). These receptors originate from a woman between 45 and 60 years old who had recovered from COVID-19.

J is TRBJ1-5 and V is TRBV18, with D perhaps matching TRBD1 (5 bases). The CDR3 totals 14 residues. Germline V lookup: CDR1 KGHSH, CDR2 LQKENI. Trimming took 2 bases from V and 5 from J, leaving 10 bases between them. The CDR3 sequence is CASSPTRVDQPQHF. The DNA of the CDR3 is TGTGCCAGCTCACCAACCAGGGTGGATCAGCCCCAGCATTTT.

The J gene is TRBJ2-1, the V gene TRBV19, with 8 positions matching TRBD2. This CDR3 region has 15 residues. Trimming removed 4 bases from V and 7 bases from J; junction bases left unmatched: 9. Germline V gene data show CDR1 as LNHDA and CDR2 as SQIVND (reference sequence). The CDR3 DNA reads TGTGCCAGTAGTACATTCTTCGGGAGGGTTAATGAGCAGTTCTTC. This codes for CASSTFFGRVNEQFF.

The gene calls are TRBV3-1 (or the pseudogene TRBV3-2) and TRBJ1-5, with 8 positions matching TRBD1. V was pared by 4 bases and J by 5 bases, with 7 bases of the junction left unmatched. CDR1 is LGHDT and CDR2 is YNNKEL in the germline V gene (reference sequence). The CDR3 extends over 15 amino acids. The CDR3, as DNA: TGTGCCAGCAGCCGCGGGGCAGGGGGCTATCAGCCCCAGCATTTT. It yields the protein CASSRGAGGYQPQHF.

The chain combines TRBV4-3 with TRBJ2-2; 14 bases are shared with TRBD2. Trimming removed 3 bases from V and 4 bases from J; junction bases left unmatched: 4. The CDR3 has 17 amino acids. Per germline, CDR1 LGHNA and CDR2 YSLEER. CDR3 protein: CASSQGLAGVRTGELFF. CDR3 coding DNA: TGCGCCAGCAGCCAGGGACTAGCGGGAGTGCGCACCGGGGAGCTGTTTTTT.

This rearrangement joins TRBV10-3 to TRBJ2-7, with 8 bases lining up with TRBD2. The trim removed 2 bases at V and 7 bases at J, leaving 10 bases unmatched. The germline CDR1 and CDR2 sequences are ENHRY and SYGVKD. The CDR3 spans 15 residues. DNA of the CDR3: TGTGCCATCAGTGAGAAGGAGCGGGGGCCGCGGGAGCAGTACTTC. As protein: CAISEKERGPREQYF.

V gene TRBV2 combines with J gene TRBJ1-2; D is undetermined. CDR1 and CDR2 (germline): SNHLY, FYNNEI. V lost 2 bases and J 1 base, leaving 8 bases between the germline ends. The CDR3 runs to 14 residues. CDR3 sequence reads: CASSEWTINYGYTF. The CDR3 DNA reads TGTGCCAGCAGTGAATGGACTATTAACTATGGCTACACCTTC. Full variable domain (rest looked up from reference TRBV2 and TRBJ1-2): EPEVTQTPSHQVTQMGQEVILRCVPISNHLYFYWYRQILGQKVEFLVSFYNNEISEKSEIFDDQFSVERPDGSNFTLKIRSTKLEDSAMYFCASSEWTINYGYTFGSGTRLTVV.

The V gene is TRBV3-1 (or the pseudogene TRBV3-2), the J gene TRBJ2-1; no reliable D call. V lost 6 bases, J lost 3 bases, and 9 bases lay in between. There are 13 residues in the CDR3. Germline CDR1 and CDR2: LGHDT and YNNKEL (reference sequence). The CDR3 DNA sequence: TGTGCCAGCAGTTACCAGCGCTACAATGAGCAGTTCTTC. Encoded protein: CASSYQRYNEQFF.

This chain connects TRBV7-3 to TRBJ2-3; 12 nucleotides match TRBD2. There are 19 residues in the CDR3. Germline loops: CDR1 SGHTA, CDR2 FQGTGA. The ends lost 0 bases at V and 2 bases at J; junction bases unmatched: 9. The CDR3 bases are TGTGCCAGCAGCTTAACCCTAACACTAGCGGGAGGCCTCACAGATACGCAGTATTTT. It yields the protein CASSLTLTLAGGLTDTQYF.

The chain joins TRBV3-1 (or the pseudogene TRBV3-2) to TRBJ2-5, with 12 bases aligning to TRBD1. The CDR3 runs 15 residues. Per the germline V gene, CDR1 is LGHDT and CDR2 is YNNKEL (reference sequence). Germline trimming cut 2 bases from V and 5 bases from J; bases unmatched to any gene: 3. The CDR3 bases are TGTGCCAGCAGCCAACTTGGGACAGGGGGCGAGACCCAGTACTTC. It encodes CASSQLGTGGETQYF.

The chain combines TRBV7-2 with TRBJ1-2, with D possibly TRBD1 on 6 matching bases. V was pared by 0 bases and J by 4 bases, with 15 bases between. Germline V gene sequence: CDR1 SGHTA, CDR2 FQGNSA. The CDR3 sequence is 16 residues long. In nucleotides, the CDR3 is TGTGCCAGCAGCTTAGCTGGCCAGGGAGGGGGCTATGGCTACACCTTC. It codes for CASSLAGQGGGYGYTF.

This sequence joins TRBV5-1 and TRBJ1-4; D gene ambiguous. Germline V gene lookup returns CDR1 SGHRS and CDR2 YFSETQ. The CDR3 totals 14 residues. V was cut by 0 bases and J by 7 bases, with 10 bases left in between. The CDR3 protein is CASSLGGLGEKLFF. The CDR3, as DNA: TGCGCCAGCAGCTTGGGAGGGTTAGGTGAAAAACTGTTTTTT.

The chain couples TRBV19 to TRBJ2-7; TRBD1 agrees at 8 bases. Germline V gene sequence: CDR1 LNHDA, CDR2 SQIVND (reference sequence). V was clipped by 4 bases and J by 3 bases; unmatched bases: 8. CDR3 length: 15 residues. The CDR3 DNA is TGTGCCAGTAGTAGAGGGGACAGGCTAAACTACGAGCAGTACTTC. It specifies CASSRGDRLNYEQYF.

A few counts support this clone. The chain is built from TRBV28 and TRBJ2-7; tentatively, D is TRBD1 (5 bases). V lost 5 bases and J 1 base, leaving 9 bases between the germline ends. The CDR3 consists of 13 residues. Germline V gives CDR1 MDHEN, CDR2 SYDVKM. CDR3 nucleotides: TGTGCCAGCAGTGACGACAGATCCTACGAGCAGTACTTC. Translated, it gives CASSDDRSYEQYF.

The chain recombines TRBV28 with TRBJ2-7, with TRBD2 as a possible D gene (5 bases). In germline, CDR1 is MDHEN, CDR2 SYDVKM. The CDR3 extends over 14 amino acids. V lost 4 bases, J lost 0 bases, and 10 bases lay in between. DNA of the CDR3: TGTGCCAGCAGTTCCACGGGGATCTCCTACGAGCAGTACTTC. Its translation: CASSSTGISYEQYF.

The rearrangement uses TRBV28 and TRBJ2-1; D is possibly TRBD1 (5 bases). Germline CDR1 is MDHEN and CDR2 is SYDVKM. The V end was cut by 4 bases, the J end by 0 bases, with 19 bases between. CDR3 length: 18 residues. DNA for the CDR3: TGTGCCAGCAGTTCGCCCCAGGGCAGATCTAACTCCTACAATGAGCAGTTCTTC. Translation gives CASSSPQGRSNSYNEQFF.

A word on this clone: Other DNA sequences in this specimen translate into the identical CDR3. The genes are TRBV7-8 and TRBJ1-1; 8 bases line up with TRBD1. There are 15 residues in the CDR3. With 5 bases clipped from V and 0 bases from J, the junction kept 5 bases outside the gene matches. Germline CDR1 is SGHVS and CDR2 is FQNEAQ. The CDR3 reads CASSPRTGLNTEAFF. The CDR3 DNA reads TGTGCCAGCAGCCCCCGGACAGGGTTGAACACTGAAGCTTTCTTT.

To note about this clone: Other DNA sequences from this sample encode an identical CDR3 as well. The chain has TRBV7-9 and TRBJ1-5; no definite D call. CDR1 is SEHNR and CDR2 is FQNEAQ in the germline V gene (reference sequence). V lost 2 bases to trimming and J lost 4 bases, with 3 bases between them. CDR3 length equals 12 residues. The CDR3 bases are TGTGCCAGCAGCTTACAAAATCAGCCCCAGCATTTT. This gives the protein CASSLQNQPQHF.

V usage is TRBV2 and J usage is TRBJ2-1, with D possibly being TRBD2 (6 bases). The V gene's germline CDR1 is SNHLY and CDR2 FYNNEI. The length of the CDR3 is 14 residues. Deletions cut 9 bases from V and 1 base from J, with 13 bases between. CDR3 region: CAREAAGSYNEQFF. The CDR3 DNA follows: TGTGCCAGGGAGGCCGCGGGGTCCTACAATGAGCAGTTCTTC.

The CDR3 is CASSLQQGIDTQYF. The CDR3 DNA follows: TGTGCCAGCAGCTTGCAACAGGGTATAGATACGCAGTATTTT. The V and J genes are TRBV5-6 and TRBJ2-3; D perhaps matches TRBD1 (6 bases). Germline-derived CDR1 and CDR2 are SGHDT and YYEEEE. The CDR3 runs 14 residues. V lost 1 base and J 5 bases, leaving 11 bases between the germline ends.

This sequence joins TRBV15 and TRBJ1-6, with TRBD1 matching 7 bases. The CDR3 is made up of 15 amino acids. After removal of 3 bases from V and 5 bases from J, the junction contained 4 bases not matched to a gene. From germline, CDR1 is LNHNV and CDR2 YYDKDF (reference sequence). CDR3 coding DNA: TGTGCCACCAGCAGTGCCCAGGGGGATAATTCACCCCTCCACTTT. The encoded protein is CATSSAQGDNSPLHF.

The rearrangement joins TRBV5-8 to TRBJ2-3, with a weak D call TRBD2 (6 bases). The V end was cut by 3 bases, the J end by 3 bases, with 14 bases between. This CDR3 has 15 amino acids. The germline V gene has CDR1 SGHTS and CDR2 YDEGEE. DNA for the CDR3: TGTGCCAGCAGCTGGGCTAGCGCGTTAACAGATACGCAGTATTTT. Its protein is CASSWASALTDTQYF.

This sequence joins TRBV6-5 and TRBJ1-6, with D possibly matching TRBD1 (5 bases). V lost 2 bases and J lost 9, with 14 bases in between. From germline, CDR1 is MNHEY and CDR2 SVGAGI. The CDR3 is 15 amino acids. CDR3 amino acids: CASSYGAGRLSPLHF. For the CDR3, the DNA is TGTGCCAGCAGTTACGGGGCAGGGAGGCTTTCACCCCTCCACTTT.

The V call is TRBV7-9, the J call TRBJ1-5; TRBD1 matches at 7 bases. The CDR3 length is 14 residues. V was pared by 5 bases and J by 6 bases, with 7 bases of the junction left unmatched. Germline CDR1 is SEHNR and CDR2 is FQNEAQ (reference sequence). For the CDR3, the DNA is TGTGCCAGCAGCCCAGACAGGGTCGCTCAGCCCCAGCATTTT. Protein product: CASSPDRVAQPQHF. The full variable domain, with the rest looked up from reference TRBV7-9 and TRBJ1-5, is DTGVSQNPRHKITKRGQNVTFRCDPISEHNRLYWYRQTLGQGPEFLTYFQNEAQLEKSRLLSDRFSAERPKGSFSTLEIQRTEQGDSAMYLCASSPDRVAQPQHFGDGTRLSIL.